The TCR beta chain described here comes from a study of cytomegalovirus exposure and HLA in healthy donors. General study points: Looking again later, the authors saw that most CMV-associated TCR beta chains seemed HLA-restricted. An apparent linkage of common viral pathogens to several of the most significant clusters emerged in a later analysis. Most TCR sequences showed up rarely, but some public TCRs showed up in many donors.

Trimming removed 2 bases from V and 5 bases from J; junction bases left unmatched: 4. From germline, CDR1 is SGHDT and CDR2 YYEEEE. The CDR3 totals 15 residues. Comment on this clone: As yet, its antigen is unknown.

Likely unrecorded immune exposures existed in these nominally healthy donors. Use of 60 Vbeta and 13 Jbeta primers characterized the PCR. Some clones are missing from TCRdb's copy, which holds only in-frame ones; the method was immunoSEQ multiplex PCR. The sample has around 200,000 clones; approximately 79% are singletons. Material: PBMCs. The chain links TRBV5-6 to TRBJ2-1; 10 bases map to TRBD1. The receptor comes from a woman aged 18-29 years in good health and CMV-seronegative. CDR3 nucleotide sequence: TGTGCCAGCAGCTTCTTAGGGACAGGGGACAATGAGCAGTTCTTC. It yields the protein CASSFLGTGDNEQFF.